Shown below are 27 T cell receptor beta chains from a single sample sequenced in a study of control samples from healthy donors and cancer patients. Measured with immunoSEQ multiplex PCR; TCRdb has only the in-frame clones, and not every one. This sample carries around 76,000 clones, around 90% of them seen once, and the ten largest clones take around 9.5%. Sequencing was done on a sample of PBMCs. The receptors shown here come from a woman between 45 and 65 years old with colorectal cancer.

V usage is TRBV25-1 and J usage is TRBJ1-1, with 7 bases identical to TRBD1. This CDR3 spans 15 amino acids. J gave up 0 bases and V 4 bases, and 5 bases lay outside the gene matches. The germline V gene encodes CDR1 MGHDK and CDR2 SYGVNS. This CDR3 reads CASSGLDRVNTEAFF. In DNA, the CDR3 is TGTGCCAGCAGTGGCCTCGACAGGGTGAACACTGAAGCTTTCTTT.

On this clone: Other DNA sequences from this sample encode an identical CDR3 as well. V is TRBV15 and J is TRBJ1-4; possibly TRBD1 for D (5 bases). From germline, CDR1 is LNHNV and CDR2 YYDKDF (reference sequence). Trimming stripped 0 bases from V and 8 bases from J, with 7 bases between. The CDR3 runs 13 residues. In DNA form, the CDR3 reads TGTGCCACCAGCAGAGATAAGGGGGAAAAACTGTTTTTT. It is translated as CATSRDKGEKLFF. The variable domain in full, completed from reference TRBV15 and TRBJ1-4, reads DAMVIQNPRYQVTQFGKPVTLSCSQTLNHNVMYWYQQKSSQAPKLLFHYYDKDFNNEADTPDNFQSRRPNTSFCFLDIRSPGLGDTAMYLCATSRDKGEKLFFGSGTQLSVL.

The gene calls are TRBV19 and TRBJ1-2; D not resolved. V was cut by 6 bases and J by 7 bases, with 12 bases left in between. Germline V gene data show CDR1 as LNHDA and CDR2 as SQIVND (reference sequence). This CDR3 is built from 12 residues. The chain's CDR3 is CASRVRPGGYTF. CDR3 DNA sequence: TGTGCCAGTAGGGTCAGGCCTGGTGGCTACACCTTC.

This sequence joins TRBV5-6 and TRBJ1-1, with D perhaps TRBD1 (5 bases). The germline V and J ends were trimmed by 0 bases and 1 base, with 10 bases remaining between them. The length of the CDR3 is 15 residues. Germline CDR1 and CDR2: SGHDT and YYEEEE. CDR3 loop: CASSLAGTGNTEAFF. Written as DNA, the CDR3 is TGTGCCAGCAGCTTGGCAGGCACAGGGAACACTGAAGCTTTCTTT. Complete variable domain (other parts from reference TRBV5-6 and TRBJ1-1): DAGVTQSPTHLIKTRGQQVTLRCSPKSGHDTVSWYQQALGQGPQFIFQYYEEEERQRGNFPDRFSGHQFPNYSSELNVNALLLGDSALYLCASSLAGTGNTEAFFGQGTRLTVV.

J is TRBJ1-2 and V is TRBV6-5, with a possible D match to TRBD1 (5 bases). With 2 bases removed from V and 3 bases from J, the gap between germline ends came to 10 bases. Germline V gives CDR1 MNHEY, CDR2 SVGAGI. CDR3 length equals 14 residues. CDR3 loop: CASSYGTRDYGYTF. The CDR3 nucleotides are TGTGCCAGCAGTTACGGGACCAGGGACTATGGCTACACCTTC.

To note about this clone: The junction shows a germline mismatch at one end, possibly a read error. J is TRBJ2-1 and V is TRBV24-1; TRBD1 agrees at 8 bases. This CDR3 spans 13 amino acids. The germline V gene encodes CDR1 KGHDR and CDR2 SFDVKD. The CDR3 loop is CATSDSSQGVSLF. DNA of the CDR3: TGTGCCACCAGTGACTCTTCACAGGGGGTATCGCTCTTC.

The chain uses TRBV30 and TRBJ2-5; 9 bases map to TRBD2. With V trimmed by 1 base and J by 6 bases, 9 bases remained unmatched. The germline gives CDR1 GTSNPN, CDR2 SVGIG (reference sequence). The CDR3 contains 15 residues. CDR3 region: CAWSGGGGASQTQYF. CDR3 DNA sequence: TGTGCCTGGAGTGGTGGCGGGGGGGCCTCGCAGACCCAGTACTTC. The variable domain in full, with the rest retrieved from reference TRBV30 and TRBJ2-5, is SQTIHQWPATLVQPVGSPLSLECTVEGTSNPNLYWYRQAAGRGLQLLFYSVGIGQISSEVPQNLSASRPQDRQFILSSKKLLLSDSGFYLCAWSGGGGASQTQYFGPGTRLLVL.

There are a few counts of this clone. Germline and junction disagree at one end, which may indicate a read error. This chain connects TRBV6-1 to TRBJ1-2; no clear D gene. CDR1 and CDR2 from the germline V gene are MNHNS and SASEGT. This CDR3 has 14 residues. CDR3 sequence: CASSEGAGDYGYTF. DNA of the CDR3: TGTGCCAGCAGCGAAGGCGCGGGAGACTATGGCTACACCTTC.

V and J are TRBV24-1 and TRBJ2-2, with a weak D call TRBD2 (7 bases). The CDR3 runs 15 residues. V dropped 7 bases and J dropped 4 bases, with 15 bases sitting between them. CDR1 is KGHDR, CDR2 SFDVKD, per germline. Written as DNA, the CDR3 is TGTGCCACCAGGACCGGGGGGCCGACCACCGGGGAGCTGTTTTTT. Amino acids: CATRTGGPTTGELFF.

This clone has only a few counts. The V gene is TRBV28, the J gene TRBJ2-5, with D perhaps matching TRBD1 (6 bases). Trimming removed 6 bases at V and 3 bases at J, with 20 bases between. Germline loops: CDR1 MDHEN, CDR2 SYDVKM. The CDR3 extends over 16 amino acids. The CDR3 bases are TGTGCCAGCAGATCTGCAACAGGGATCCCCGAAGAGACCCAGTACTTC. Translated: CASRSATGIPEETQYF.

This chain connects TRBV6-1 to TRBJ1-5; 8 bases align to TRBD1. The CDR3 spans 18 residues. Germline CDR1 and CDR2: MNHNS and SASEGT. V trimming: 4 bases; J trimming: 0 bases; junction bases outside the gene matches: 11. CDR3 coding DNA: TGTGCCAGCAGTGCCGGGACAGGAGGAAGATATAGCAATCAGCCCCAGCATTTT. Its translation is CASSAGTGGRYSNQPQHF.

This chain links TRBV5-1 with TRBJ2-5; tentatively, D is TRBD1 or TRBD2 (6 bases each). The CDR3 runs to 13 residues. In germline, CDR1 is SGHRS, CDR2 YFSETQ. V shed 7 bases and J shed 5 bases, with 15 bases lying between them. The CDR3 DNA sequence: TGCGCCAGCCAAAGGGGGGACGGGGAGACCCAGTACTTC. Translation gives CASQRGDGETQYF.

The chain is built from TRBV7-8 and TRBJ2-1; 7 nucleotides line up with TRBD1. From germline, CDR1 is SGHVS and CDR2 FQNEAQ. The CDR3 is made up of 15 amino acids. The V gene end was trimmed by 2 bases and the J gene end by 1 base; junction bases not matched to a gene: 2. The CDR3, as DNA: TGTGCCAGCAGCTTATGGGACAGTTCCTACAATGAGCAGTTCTTC. It specifies CASSLWDSSYNEQFF.

This chain joins TRBV2 and TRBJ2-1; weak D call: TRBD1 (5 bases). The CDR3 sequence is 15 residues long. V was clipped by 5 bases and J by 4 bases, with 15 bases between them. Looked up from germline, CDR1 is SNHLY and CDR2 is FYNNEI. The CDR3: CASSLDKGSYNEQFF. The CDR3 nucleotides are TGTGCCAGCAGTCTCGACAAGGGGTCTTACAATGAGCAGTTCTTC.

The V and J genes are TRBV4-3 and TRBJ2-2; D perhaps matches TRBD1 (5 bases). Trimming took 4 bases from V and 4 from J, leaving 16 bases between them. The CDR3 loop spans 16 amino acids. The germline gives CDR1 LGHNA, CDR2 YSLEER. CDR3 bases: TGCGCCAGCAGCCCCCCGGCAGGACACCTCACCGGGGAGCTGTTTTTT. Residues: CASSPPAGHLTGELFF.

The chain couples TRBV6-1 to TRBJ2-2; TRBD1 aligns across 7 bases. Per germline, CDR1 MNHNS and CDR2 SASEGT. V gave up 3 bases and J gave up 6 bases; unmatched junction bases: 10. The CDR3 length is 16 residues. The CDR3 protein is CASSDLGDRSPGELFF. CDR3 nucleotides: TGTGCCAGCAGTGACCTTGGGGACAGAAGTCCCGGGGAGCTGTTTTTT.

CDR3 nucleotide sequence: TGTGCCAGCAGGGCTACAAGCACAGATACGCAGTATTTT. Translating it yields CASRATSTDTQYF. V and J are TRBV28 and TRBJ2-3; D uncertain. The CDR3 runs 13 residues. Trimming took 6 bases from V and 0 from J, leaving 7 bases between them. Germline V gives CDR1 MDHEN, CDR2 SYDVKM.

The chain joins TRBV19 to TRBJ1-5; unclear D gene. The CDR3 covers 14 residues. V was shortened by 3 bases and J by 6 bases, with 12 bases between the two germline ends. Per germline, CDR1 LNHDA and CDR2 SQIVND (reference sequence). The CDR3 loop is CASSMSGIGQPQHF. The DNA for the CDR3 is TGTGCCAGTAGTATGAGTGGGATTGGTCAGCCCCAGCATTTT.

This clone has a handful of counts. The V call is TRBV28, the J call TRBJ1-5, with a weak D call TRBD1 (6 bases). The CDR3 runs 15 residues. Looked up from germline, CDR1 is MDHEN and CDR2 is SYDVKM. Trimming shortened V by 4 bases and J by 1 base, and 11 bases separated the two germline ends. The CDR3 reads CASSYPQGSNQPQHF. As DNA, the CDR3 is TGTGCCAGCAGTTACCCACAGGGAAGCAATCAGCCCCAGCATTTT.

The chain uses TRBV27 and TRBJ2-6; D gene uncertain. The CDR3 length is 14 residues. Per the germline V gene, CDR1 is MNHEY and CDR2 is SMNVEV (reference sequence). V shed 8 bases and J shed 0 bases, with 8 bases lying between them. The CDR3 reads CASLGLSGANVLTF. The DNA of the CDR3 is TGTGCCAGCCTCGGGCTCTCTGGGGCCAACGTCCTGACTTTC.

The chain links TRBV7-2 to TRBJ2-5; 12 positions match TRBD2. Germline values: CDR1 SGHTA, CDR2 FQGNSA. J gave up 5 bases and V 5 bases, and 6 bases lay outside the gene matches. The CDR3 runs 15 residues. CDR3 sequence: CASSILAGGGETQYF. CDR3 DNA: TGTGCCAGCAGCATACTAGCGGGGGGAGGGGAGACCCAGTACTTC.

CDR3: CASSPVGLKGGTEAFF. In DNA, the CDR3 is TGTGCCAGCTCACCGGTTGGATTGAAGGGGGGCACTGAAGCTTTCTTT. J is TRBJ1-1 and V is TRBV18; weak D call: TRBD1 (6 bases). CDR3 length equals 16 residues. V shed 3 bases and J shed 4 bases, with 18 bases lying between them. The germline V gene encodes CDR1 KGHSH and CDR2 LQKENI.

This clone was seen a few times. The V call is TRBV5-4, the J call TRBJ1-2, with D hard to call. Germline V gene lookup returns CDR1 SGHNT and CDR2 YYREEE (reference sequence). The CDR3 length is 13 residues. The V end lost 2 bases, the J end lost 1 base, and 6 bases lay between the germline ends. CDR3 region: CASSFDNNYGYTF. CDR3 coding DNA: TGTGCCAGCAGCTTCGACAATAACTATGGCTACACCTTC. The whole variable domain, remainder taken from reference TRBV5-4 and TRBJ1-2, is ETGVTQSPTHLIKTRGQQVTLRCSSQSGHNTVSWYQQALGQGPQFIFQYYREEENGRGNFPPRFSGLQFPNYSSELNVNALELDDSALYLCASSFDNNYGYTFGSGTRLTVV.

CDR3 sequence (DNA): TGTGCCAGCAGTCTAGGTATTGAAGCTTTCTTT. Its translation: CASSLGIEAFF. The rearrangement uses TRBV6-2 or TRBV6-3 and TRBJ1-1; D is undetermined. V was pared by 5 bases and J by 7 bases, with 8 bases between. The CDR3 contains 11 residues. Germline CDR1 and CDR2: MNHEY and SVGEGT.

A word on this clone: Compared with germline, one end of the junction differs, possibly owing to a read error. V gene TRBV9 combines with J gene TRBJ1-4; D possibly corresponds to TRBD1 (5 bases). Germline V gene data show CDR1 as SGDLS and CDR2 as YYNGEE. The CDR3 is 15 residues long. CDR3 nucleotide sequence: TGTGCCAGCAACGTAAACGGGGGGGACAATGAAAAACTGTTTTTT. Encoded protein: CASNVNGGDNEKLFF. Using reference TRBV9 and TRBJ1-4 for the parts outside the CDR3, the full variable domain is DSGVTQTPKHLITATGQRVTLRCSPRSGDLSVYWYQQSLDQGLQFLIQYYNGEERAKGNILERFSAQQFPDLHSELNLSSLELGDSALYFCASNVNGGDNEKLFFGSGTQLSVL.

This chain links TRBV7-2 with TRBJ2-2, with D unclear. The CDR3 has 14 residues. Trimming shortened V by 5 bases and J by 2 bases, and 9 bases separated the two germline ends. Germline V gene sequence: CDR1 SGHTA, CDR2 FQGNSA. The CDR3 coding sequence is TGTGCCAGCAGCCGTAACCCTAACACCGGGGAGCTGTTTTTT. It encodes CASSRNPNTGELFF.

The chain links TRBV7-2 to TRBJ1-1, with D tentatively TRBD1 (6 bases). The V and J ends lost 0 bases and 3 bases respectively, with 11 bases between them. There are 15 residues in the CDR3. The germline CDR1 and CDR2 sequences are SGHTA and FQGNSA. CDR3 sequence: CASSLAWGPDTEAFF. In nucleotides, the CDR3 is TGTGCCAGCAGCTTAGCATGGGGGCCGGACACTGAAGCTTTCTTT.